Each of the 8 T cell receptor beta chains below was sequenced from the same sample in a study of OX40 agonist ivuxolimab in advanced cancers. Repertoires were generated with immunoSEQ multiplex PCR, while TCRdb's copy carries only in-frame clones and drops some. The sample holds roughly 67,000 clones; roughly 90% are singletons and the top ten take about 10%. The material was CD4+ or CD8+ T cells sorted from blood, obtained in a trial of the OX40 agonist ivuxolimab. These receptors were collected from an adult with an advanced solid tumor such as melanoma, head and neck, liver or kidney cancer.

The chain combines TRBV7-6 with TRBJ2-3; the D gene is possibly TRBD2 (6 bases). The CDR3 is 14 residues long. CDR1 and CDR2 (germline): SGHVS, FNYEAQ. Trimming removed 4 bases from V and 8 bases from J, with 16 bases in between. Here the CDR3 reads CASSYPASVGTQYF. CDR3 sequence (DNA): TGTGCCAGCAGCTATCCGGCTAGCGTTGGTACGCAGTATTTT.

This clone was seen once. The junction does not match germline at one end; this may be a read error. The sample contains more than one DNA sequence encoding this CDR3. The rearrangement joins TRBV7-9 to TRBJ2-2, with a weak D call TRBD2 (5 bases). This CDR3 comprises 14 residues. Germline V gene sequence: CDR1 SEHNR, CDR2 FQNEAQ (reference sequence). DNA for the CDR3: TGTGCCAGCAGCTTGTACCTAGACACCGGGGAACTGTTTTTT. Protein product: CASSLYLDTGELFF.

The rearrangement links TRBV25-1 to TRBJ1-6; D may be TRBD1 (6 bases). CDR1 is MGHDK, CDR2 SYGVNS, per germline. V lost 1 base to trimming and J lost 10 bases, with 17 bases between them. This CDR3 region has 16 residues. The CDR3 loop is CASSEFGLGGRSPLHF. For the CDR3, the DNA is TGTGCCAGCAGTGAATTCGGATTGGGGGGCCGGTCACCCCTCCACTTT.

This chain uses TRBV19 with TRBJ1-2; a possible D gene is TRBD1 (5 bases). Germline CDR1 and CDR2: LNHDA and SQIVND (reference sequence). The CDR3 consists of 14 residues. With 2 bases removed from V and 6 bases from J, the gap between germline ends came to 13 bases. For the CDR3, the DNA is TGTGCCAGTAGTATATCGGCAGGGCTAAATGGCTACACCTTC. Its translation is CASSISAGLNGYTF.

This chain connects TRBV13 to TRBJ2-3, with no clear D. CDR1 is PRHDT, CDR2 FYEKMQ, per germline (reference sequence). This CDR3 contains 12 residues. Trimming stripped 6 bases from V and 2 bases from J, with 6 bases between. The CDR3 region is CASSSLTDTQYF. Written as DNA, the CDR3 is TGTGCCAGCAGTTCCCTCACAGATACGCAGTATTTT.

J is TRBJ2-5 and V is TRBV18; D is unclear. This CDR3 is built from 12 residues. Germline assignment: CDR1 KGHSH and CDR2 LQKENI. Between the trimmed V and J ends, which lost 0 bases and 5 bases, there was a span of 4 bases. CDR3: CASSPPVETQYF. DNA for the CDR3: TGTGCCAGCTCACCACCGGTCGAGACCCAGTACTTC.

The V call is TRBV7-2, the J call TRBJ1-2, with 7 bases aligning to TRBD1. This CDR3 is 14 amino acids long. V lost 4 bases to trimming and J lost 5 bases; unmatched junction nucleotides: 7. Per the germline V gene, CDR1 is SGHTA and CDR2 is FQGNSA. The CDR3 DNA reads as TGTGCCAGCAGCTCCGGACAGGAGTCTTATGGCTACACCTTC. This encodes CASSSGQESYGYTF.

The rearrangement joins TRBV6-6 to TRBJ1-2, with TRBD1 as a possible D gene (6 bases). The CDR3 spans 12 residues. Germline CDR1 reads MNHNY; CDR2 reads SVGAGI (reference sequence). V lost 1 base and J lost 8, with 8 bases in between. CDR3: CASSYYREGYTF. CDR3 nucleotides: TGTGCCAGCAGTTACTACAGGGAGGGCTACACCTTC.